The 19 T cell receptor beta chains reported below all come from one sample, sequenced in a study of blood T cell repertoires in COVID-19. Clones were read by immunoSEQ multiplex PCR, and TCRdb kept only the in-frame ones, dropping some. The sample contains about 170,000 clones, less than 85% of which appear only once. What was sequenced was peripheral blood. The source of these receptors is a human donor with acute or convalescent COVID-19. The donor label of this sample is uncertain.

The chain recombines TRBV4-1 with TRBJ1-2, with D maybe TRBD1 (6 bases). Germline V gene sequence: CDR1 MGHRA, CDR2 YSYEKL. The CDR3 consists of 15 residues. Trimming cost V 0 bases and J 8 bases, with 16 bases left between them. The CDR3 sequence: CASSQDEGVRRGYTF. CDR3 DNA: TGCGCCAGCAGCCAAGATGAGGGGGTGAGACGGGGCTACACCTTC.

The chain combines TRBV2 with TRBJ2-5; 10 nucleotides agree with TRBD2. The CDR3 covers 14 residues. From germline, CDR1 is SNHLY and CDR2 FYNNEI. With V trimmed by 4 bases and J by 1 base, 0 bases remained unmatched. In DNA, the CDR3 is TGTGCCAGCAGTGCTAGCGGGGGCCAAGAGACCCAGTACTTC. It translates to CASSASGGQETQYF. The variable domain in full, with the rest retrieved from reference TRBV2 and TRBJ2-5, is EPEVTQTPSHQVTQMGQEVILRCVPISNHLYFYWYRQILGQKVEFLVSFYNNEISEKSEIFDDQFSVERPDGSNFTLKIRSTKLEDSAMYFCASSASGGQETQYFGPGTRLLVL.

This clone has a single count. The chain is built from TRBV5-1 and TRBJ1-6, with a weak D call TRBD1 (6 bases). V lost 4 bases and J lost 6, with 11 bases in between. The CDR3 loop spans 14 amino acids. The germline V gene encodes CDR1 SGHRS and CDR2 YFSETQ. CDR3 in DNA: TGCGCCAGCAGCCTCGGACAGTTTAATTCACCCCTCCACTTT. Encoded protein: CASSLGQFNSPLHF.

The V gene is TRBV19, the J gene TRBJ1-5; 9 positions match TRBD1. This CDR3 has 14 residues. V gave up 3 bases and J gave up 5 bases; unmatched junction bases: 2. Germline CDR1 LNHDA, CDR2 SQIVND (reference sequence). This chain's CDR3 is CASSITGGHQPQHF. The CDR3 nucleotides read TGTGCCAGTAGTATCACAGGGGGCCATCAGCCCCAGCATTTT.

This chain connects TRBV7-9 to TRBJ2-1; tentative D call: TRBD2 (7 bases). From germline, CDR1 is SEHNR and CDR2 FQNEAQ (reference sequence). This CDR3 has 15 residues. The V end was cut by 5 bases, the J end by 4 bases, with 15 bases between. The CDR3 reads CASSRRGAGYNEQFF. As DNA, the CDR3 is TGTGCCAGCAGCCGACGGGGGGCGGGGTACAATGAGCAGTTCTTC.

CDR3 nucleotides: TGTGCCAGCAGCTTAAACAGGGTCGGTGAAAAACTGTTTTTT. Encoded protein: CASSLNRVGEKLFF. The chain couples TRBV7-2 to TRBJ1-4; a possible D gene is TRBD1 (6 bases). This CDR3 has 14 residues. The V gene lost 2 bases and the J gene lost 7 bases, with 11 bases spanning the gap. Germline V gives CDR1 SGHTA, CDR2 FQGNSA.

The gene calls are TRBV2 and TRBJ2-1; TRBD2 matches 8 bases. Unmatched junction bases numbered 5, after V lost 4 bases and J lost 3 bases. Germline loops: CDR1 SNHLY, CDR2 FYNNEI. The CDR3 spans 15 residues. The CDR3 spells CASSGGGLLYNEQFF. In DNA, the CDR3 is TGTGCCAGCAGTGGCGGGGGGCTCCTCTACAATGAGCAGTTCTTC.

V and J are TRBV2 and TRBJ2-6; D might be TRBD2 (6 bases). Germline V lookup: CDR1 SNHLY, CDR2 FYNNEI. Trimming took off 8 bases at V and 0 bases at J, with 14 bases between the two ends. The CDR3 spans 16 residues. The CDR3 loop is CASEGLSTSGANVLTF. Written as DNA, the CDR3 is TGTGCCAGCGAGGGACTTTCCACCTCTGGGGCCAACGTCCTGACTTTC.

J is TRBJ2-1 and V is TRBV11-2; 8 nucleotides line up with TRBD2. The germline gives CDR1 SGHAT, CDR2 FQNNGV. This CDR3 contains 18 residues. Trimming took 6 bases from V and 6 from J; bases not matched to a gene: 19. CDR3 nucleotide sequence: TGTGCCAGCAGTCCTCACTCCCCTAAGCGGGGGAAATTCAATGAGCAGTTCTTC. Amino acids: CASSPHSPKRGKFNEQFF.

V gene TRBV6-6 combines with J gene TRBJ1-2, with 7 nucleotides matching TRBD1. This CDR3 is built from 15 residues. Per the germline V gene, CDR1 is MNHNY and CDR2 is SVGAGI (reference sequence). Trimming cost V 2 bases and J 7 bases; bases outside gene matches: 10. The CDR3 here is CASSYPDRVGTGYTF. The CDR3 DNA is TGTGCCAGCAGTTACCCAGACAGGGTTGGGACTGGCTACACCTTC.

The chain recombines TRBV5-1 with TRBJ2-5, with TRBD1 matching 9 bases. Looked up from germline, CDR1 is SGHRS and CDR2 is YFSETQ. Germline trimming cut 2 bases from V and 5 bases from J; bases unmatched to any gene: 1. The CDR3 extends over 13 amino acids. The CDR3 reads CASSFTGGETQYF. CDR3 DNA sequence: TGCGCCAGCAGCTTTACAGGGGGCGAGACCCAGTACTTC.

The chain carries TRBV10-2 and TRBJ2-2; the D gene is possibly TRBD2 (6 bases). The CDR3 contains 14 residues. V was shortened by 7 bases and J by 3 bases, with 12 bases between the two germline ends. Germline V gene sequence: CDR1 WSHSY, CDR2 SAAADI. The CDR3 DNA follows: TGCGCCAGCACGGGACTTACCTACACCGGGGAGCTGTTTTTT. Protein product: CASTGLTYTGELFF.

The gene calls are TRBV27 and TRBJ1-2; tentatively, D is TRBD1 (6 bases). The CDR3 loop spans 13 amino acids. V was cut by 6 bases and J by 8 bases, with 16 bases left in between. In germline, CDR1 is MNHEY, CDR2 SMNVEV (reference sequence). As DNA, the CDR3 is TGTGCCAGCAGAAGTGACAGGCGTCGAGGCTACACCTTC. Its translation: CASRSDRRRGYTF.

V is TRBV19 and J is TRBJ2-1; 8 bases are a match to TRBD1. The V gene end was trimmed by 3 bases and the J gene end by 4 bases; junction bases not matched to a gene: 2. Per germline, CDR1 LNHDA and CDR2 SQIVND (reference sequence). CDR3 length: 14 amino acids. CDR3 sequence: CASSIGTGYNEQFF. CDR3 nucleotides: TGTGCCAGTAGTATCGGGACAGGTTACAATGAGCAGTTCTTC.

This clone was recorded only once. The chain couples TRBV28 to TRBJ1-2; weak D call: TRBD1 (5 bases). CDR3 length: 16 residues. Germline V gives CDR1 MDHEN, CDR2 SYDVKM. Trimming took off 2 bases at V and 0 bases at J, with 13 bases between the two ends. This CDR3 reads CASSLMGATANYGYTF. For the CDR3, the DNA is TGTGCCAGCAGTTTAATGGGTGCGACAGCTAACTATGGCTACACCTTC.

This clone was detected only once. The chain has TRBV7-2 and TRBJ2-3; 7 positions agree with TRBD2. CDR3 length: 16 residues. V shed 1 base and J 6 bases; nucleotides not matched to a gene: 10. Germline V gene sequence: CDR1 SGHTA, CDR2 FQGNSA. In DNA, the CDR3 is TGTGCCAGCAGCTTAGGACGCGGGGGACCAGTCGATACGCAGTATTTT. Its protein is CASSLGRGGPVDTQYF.

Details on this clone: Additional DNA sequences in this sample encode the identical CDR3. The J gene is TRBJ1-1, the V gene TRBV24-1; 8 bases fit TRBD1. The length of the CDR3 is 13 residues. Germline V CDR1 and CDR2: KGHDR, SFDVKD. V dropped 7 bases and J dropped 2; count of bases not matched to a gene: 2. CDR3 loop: CATRGTGNTEAFF. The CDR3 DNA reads TGTGCCACCAGAGGGACAGGTAACACTGAAGCTTTCTTT.

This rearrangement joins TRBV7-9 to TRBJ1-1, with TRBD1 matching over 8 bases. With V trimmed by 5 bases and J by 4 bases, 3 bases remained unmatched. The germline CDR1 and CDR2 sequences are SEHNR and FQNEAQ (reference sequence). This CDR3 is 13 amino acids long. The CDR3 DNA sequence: TGTGCCAGCAGCCCCGGGACAGGCACTGAAGCTTTCTTT. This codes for CASSPGTGTEAFF.

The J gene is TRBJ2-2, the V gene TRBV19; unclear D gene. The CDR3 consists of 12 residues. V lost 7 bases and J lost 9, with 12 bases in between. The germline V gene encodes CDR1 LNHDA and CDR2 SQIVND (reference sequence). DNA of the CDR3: TGTGCCAGTATGACACCCGCGAGGGAGCTGTTTTTT. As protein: CASMTPARELFF. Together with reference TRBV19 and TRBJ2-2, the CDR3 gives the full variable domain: DGGITQSPKYLFRKEGQNVTLSCEQNLNHDAMYWYRQDPGQGLRLIYYSQIVNDFQKGDIAEGYSVSREKKESFPLTVTSAQKNPTAFYLCASMTPARELFFGEGSRLTVL.